The entry below describes one TCR beta chain. Its target is not known. The data are from a study of identical twins. A universal primer site came from template switching; cDNA carried unique molecular identifiers. Using its own MiXCR run on the 5' RACE reads, TCRdb lists one record per CDR3 protein. The repertoire includes around 300,000 distinct CDR3 sequences, about 8% of them detected once, and roughly 2% sits in the top ten. Study findings and constraints: A lower insertion count was a feature of abundant cord blood beta clonotypes, with no such feature in memory repertoires. The authors drew conclusions from cross-sectional statistical analysis rather than following the same donors. In monozygotic twins, models underestimated the sharing of out-of-frame TCR alpha.

Deletions cut 2 bases from V and 0 bases from J, with 14 bases between. Germline values: CDR1 SEHNR, CDR2 FQNEAQ (reference sequence). This CDR3 comprises 16 residues. The same specimen was also included in a second study, on yellow fever vaccine responses in identical twins.

The receptor's source is a woman aged 18-29 years in good health. Input material: memory (CD45RO+) T cells sorted from blood. The V gene is TRBV7-9, the J gene TRBJ2-7, with D tentatively TRBD1 (6 bases). The CDR3 sequence: CASSLRIGQSSYEQYF. The CDR3 nucleotides read TGTGCCAGCAGCTTAAGGATAGGACAGAGCTCCTACGAGCAGTACTTC.